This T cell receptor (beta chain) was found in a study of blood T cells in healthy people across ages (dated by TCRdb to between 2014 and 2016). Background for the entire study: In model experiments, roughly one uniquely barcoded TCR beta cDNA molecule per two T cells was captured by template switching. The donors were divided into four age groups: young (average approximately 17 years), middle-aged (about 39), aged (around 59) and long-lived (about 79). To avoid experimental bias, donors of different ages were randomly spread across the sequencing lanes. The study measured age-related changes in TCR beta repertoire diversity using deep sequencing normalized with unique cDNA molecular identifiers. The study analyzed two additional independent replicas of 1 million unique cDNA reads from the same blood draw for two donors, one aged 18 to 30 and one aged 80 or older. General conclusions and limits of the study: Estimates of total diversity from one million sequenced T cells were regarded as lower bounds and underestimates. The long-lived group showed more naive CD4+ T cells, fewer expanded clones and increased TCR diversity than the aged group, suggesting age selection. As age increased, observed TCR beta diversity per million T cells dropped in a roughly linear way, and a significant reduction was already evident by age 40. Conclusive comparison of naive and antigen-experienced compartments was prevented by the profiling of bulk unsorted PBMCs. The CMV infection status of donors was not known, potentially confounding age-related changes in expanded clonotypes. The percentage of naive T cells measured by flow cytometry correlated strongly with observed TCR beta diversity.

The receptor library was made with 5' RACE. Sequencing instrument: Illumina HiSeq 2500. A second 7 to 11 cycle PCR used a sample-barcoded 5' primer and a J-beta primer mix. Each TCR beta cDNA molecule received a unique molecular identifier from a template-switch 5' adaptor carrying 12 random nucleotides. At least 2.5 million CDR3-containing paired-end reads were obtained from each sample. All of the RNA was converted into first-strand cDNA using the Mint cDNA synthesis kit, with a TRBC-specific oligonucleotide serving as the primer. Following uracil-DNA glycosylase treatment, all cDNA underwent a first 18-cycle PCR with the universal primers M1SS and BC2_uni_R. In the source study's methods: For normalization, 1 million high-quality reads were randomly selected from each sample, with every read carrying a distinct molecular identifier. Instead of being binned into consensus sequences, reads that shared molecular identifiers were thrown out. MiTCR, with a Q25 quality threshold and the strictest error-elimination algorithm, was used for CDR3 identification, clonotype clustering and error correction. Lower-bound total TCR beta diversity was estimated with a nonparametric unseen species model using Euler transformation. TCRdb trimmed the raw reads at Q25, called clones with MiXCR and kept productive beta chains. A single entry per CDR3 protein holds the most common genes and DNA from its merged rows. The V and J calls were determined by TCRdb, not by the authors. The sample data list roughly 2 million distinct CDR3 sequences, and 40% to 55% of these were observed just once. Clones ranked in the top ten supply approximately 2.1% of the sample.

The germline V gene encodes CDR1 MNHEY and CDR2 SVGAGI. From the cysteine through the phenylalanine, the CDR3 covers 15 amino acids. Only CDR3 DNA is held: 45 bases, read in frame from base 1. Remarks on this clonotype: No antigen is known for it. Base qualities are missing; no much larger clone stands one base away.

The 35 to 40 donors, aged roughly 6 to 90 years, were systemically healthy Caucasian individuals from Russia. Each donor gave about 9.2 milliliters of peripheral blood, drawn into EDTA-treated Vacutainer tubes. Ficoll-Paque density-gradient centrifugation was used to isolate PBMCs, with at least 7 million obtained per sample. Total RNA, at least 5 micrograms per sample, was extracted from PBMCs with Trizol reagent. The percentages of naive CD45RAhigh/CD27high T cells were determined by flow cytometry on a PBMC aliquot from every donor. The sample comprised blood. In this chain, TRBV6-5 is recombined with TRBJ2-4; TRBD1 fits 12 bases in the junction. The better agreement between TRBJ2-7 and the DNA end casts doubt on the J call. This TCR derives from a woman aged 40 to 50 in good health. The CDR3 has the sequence CASSYWDRGQYEQYF. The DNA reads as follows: TGTGCCAGCAGTTACTGGGACAGGGGGCAGTACGAGCAGTACTTC.